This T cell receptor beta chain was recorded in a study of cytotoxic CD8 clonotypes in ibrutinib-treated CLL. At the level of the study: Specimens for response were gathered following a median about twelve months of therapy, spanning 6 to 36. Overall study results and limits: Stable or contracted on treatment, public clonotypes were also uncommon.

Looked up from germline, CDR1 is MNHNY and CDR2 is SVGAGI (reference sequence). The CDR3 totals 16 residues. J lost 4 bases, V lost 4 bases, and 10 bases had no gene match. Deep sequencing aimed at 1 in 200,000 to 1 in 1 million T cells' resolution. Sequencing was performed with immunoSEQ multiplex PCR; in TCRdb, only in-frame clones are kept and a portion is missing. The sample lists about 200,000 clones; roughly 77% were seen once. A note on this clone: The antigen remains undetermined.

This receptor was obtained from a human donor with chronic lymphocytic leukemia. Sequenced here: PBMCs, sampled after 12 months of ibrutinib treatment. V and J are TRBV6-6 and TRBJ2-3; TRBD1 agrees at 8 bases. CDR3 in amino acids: CASSSFGTGIPDTQYF. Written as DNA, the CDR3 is TGTGCCAGCAGTTCTTTCGGGACAGGTATCCCAGATACGCAGTATTTT.